The 18 T cell receptor beta chains given below trace back to one sample, sequenced in a study of glioma-infiltrating T cells. TCR alpha and beta CDR3 regions were amplified from RNA using iRepertoire nested multiplex PCR. One entry per CDR3 protein results from TCRdb running MiXCR on the multiplex PCR reads. The sample holds about 380,000 distinct CDR3 sequences, 41% seen once. Sequenced: glioma tissue, nonneoplastic brain tissue, or PBMCs (not recorded which). The receptors originated from a human donor with low-grade glioma or glioblastoma, undergoing nonglioma brain surgery, or in good health (not recorded which).

Turning to this clonotype: It may be a read error: a sequence one base away is much more abundant. The chain recombines TRBV6-1 with TRBJ2-1; D unresolved. CDR3 length: 15 residues. Trimming left V 1 base short and J 7 bases short, with 14 bases between. From germline, CDR1 is MNHNS and CDR2 SASEGT. The chain's CDR3 is CASSEGVSPDNEQFF. In DNA, the CDR3 is TGTGCCAGCAGTGAAGGGGTTTCTCCGGATAATGAGCAGTTCTTC.

The table lists this clonotype with a few counts. Relative to the germline gene, one junction end is altered; a read error may explain this. V and J are TRBV7-9 and TRBJ1-1; D unclear. The CDR3 covers 11 residues. Per germline, CDR1 SEHNR and CDR2 FQNEAQ (reference sequence). In DNA form, the CDR3 reads TGTGCCAACAGCTTAAACACTGAAGCTTTCTTT. It translates to CANSLNTEAFF.

For this clonotype: A much larger clone differs by one base, so this may be a read error. This CDR3 is CASSLPNQGYNEQFF. CDR3 nucleotide sequence: TGTGCCAGCAGTCTCCCCAACCAGGGATACAATGAGCAGTTCTTC. The chain couples TRBV27 to TRBJ2-1, with D tentatively TRBD1 (5 bases). Per the germline V gene, CDR1 is MNHEY and CDR2 is SMNVEV (reference sequence). CDR3 length equals 15 residues. Deletions cut 5 bases from V and 4 bases from J, with 15 bases between.

In DNA, the CDR3 is TGTGCCAGCAGCTTGGGAGCTAACTCCTACGAGCAGTACTTC. Translated, it gives CASSLGANSYEQYF. The chain combines TRBV5-4 with TRBJ2-7, with D hard to call. The ends were cut back, 0 bases at V and 0 bases at J, with 7 bases in the middle. Germline V lookup: CDR1 SGHNT, CDR2 YYREEE (reference sequence). The CDR3 contains 14 residues.

Regarding this clonotype: A much more abundant neighbour one base away suggests this may be a read error. J is TRBJ1-1 and V is TRBV20-1; D remains ambiguous. CDR3 size: 13 residues. CDR1 is DFQATT and CDR2 is SNEGSKA in the germline V gene (reference sequence). The chain's CDR3 is CSARAPTKTGAFF. In DNA, the CDR3 is TGCAGTGCTAGAGCGCCTACTAAGACTGGAGCTTTCTTT.

This clonotype was picked up one time. This may come from a read error, since a much larger clone is one base off. In DNA, the CDR3 is TGTGCCAGCAGTTACTCACAGGCCGGGGAGCTGTTTTTT. It specifies CASSYSQAGELFF. The chain combines TRBV6-2 or TRBV6-3 with TRBJ2-2; maybe TRBD1 (5 bases). Germline values: CDR1 MNHEY, CDR2 SVGEGT. The V gene lost 0 bases and the J gene lost 6 bases, with 5 bases spanning the gap. The CDR3 totals 13 residues.

The rearrangement uses TRBV7-2 and TRBJ2-5, with D possibly called TRBD1 or TRBD2 (5 bases each). V shed 5 bases and J shed 3 bases, with 13 bases lying between them. The CDR3 consists of 14 residues. The germline gives CDR1 SGHTA, CDR2 FQGNSA. As DNA, the CDR3 is TGTGCCAGCAGCCCCCGATGGGACGAAGAGACCCAGTACTTC. Residues: CASSPRWDEETQYF.

This clonotype was detected many times. This chain uses TRBV28 with TRBJ2-1; weak D call: TRBD1 (6 bases). CDR3 length: 14 amino acids. V was trimmed by 7 bases and J by 7 bases, leaving 17 bases between them. Germline CDR1 is MDHEN and CDR2 is SYDVKM. The CDR3 nucleotides read TGTGCCAGCATGGACAGAATGGGTAGGAATGAGCAGTTCTTC. Protein product: CASMDRMGRNEQFF.

This clonotype was detected only once. The chain combines TRBV29-1 with TRBJ2-3, with D possibly matching TRBD2 (6 bases). Trimming took off 4 bases at V and 5 bases at J, with 16 bases between the two ends. The CDR3 consists of 14 residues. Germline assignment: CDR1 SQVTM and CDR2 ANQGSEA. The chain's CDR3 is CSVVSSEKGDTQYF. Written as DNA, the CDR3 is TGCAGCGTTGTATCTAGCGAAAAAGGAGATACGCAGTATTTT.

This clonotype was seen just once. CDR3 nucleotides: TGTGCCAGCAGCCACACTTCAGCGCCAGTGGGGCAGTACTTC. Its protein product is CASSHTSAPVGQYF. The J gene is TRBJ2-7, the V gene TRBV6-1; D is ambiguous. The CDR3 sequence is 14 residues long. V lost 6 bases, J lost 9 bases, and 21 bases lay in between. Germline CDR1 is MNHNS and CDR2 is SASEGT.

In its sample, this clonotype was seen a few times. The chain carries TRBV4-3 and TRBJ1-1; D might be TRBD1 (6 bases). The V gene's germline CDR1 is LGHNA and CDR2 YSLEER. V was trimmed by 1 base and J by 3 bases, leaving 24 bases between them. This CDR3 is 19 amino acids long. CDR3 amino acids: CASSQAQGRLGMEHTEAFF. CDR3 DNA: TGCGCCAGCAGCCAAGCGCAGGGGCGTTTGGGGATGGAACACACTGAAGCTTTCTTT.

A remark on this clonotype: This could be a read error, since a much larger clone is one nucleotide away. The V gene is TRBV27, the J gene TRBJ2-7; D call uncertain. Germline V gene sequence: CDR1 MNHEY, CDR2 SMNVEV (reference sequence). The CDR3 consists of 15 residues. CDR3 nucleotides: TGTGCCTGCAGTGCAATTGGGTTTGACTCCTACGAGCAGTACTTC. Encoded protein: CACSAIGFDSYEQYF.

This clonotype has just a few counts. The chain combines TRBV6-1 with TRBJ2-6; no firm D call. V lost 5 bases to trimming and J lost 0 bases, with 8 bases between them. The CDR3 extends over 15 amino acids. Germline values: CDR1 MNHNS, CDR2 SASEGT. In DNA, the CDR3 is TGTGCCAGCAGTTTGACGGCCTCTGGGGCCAACGTCCTGACTTTC. Translated: CASSLTASGANVLTF.

The chain combines TRBV2 with TRBJ2-1, with TRBD2 as a possible D gene (6 bases). V lost 5 bases to trimming and J lost 7 bases, with 12 bases between them. Germline CDR1 is SNHLY and CDR2 is FYNNEI. The CDR3 loop spans 13 amino acids. CDR3 sequence: CASSFGSPNEQFF. CDR3 nucleotides: TGTGCCAGCAGTTTCGGGAGTCCAAATGAGCAGTTCTTC.

This clonotype was recorded at least ten times. The gene calls are TRBV6-2 or TRBV6-3 and TRBJ1-1; D might be TRBD1 (5 bases). The V end lost 2 bases, the J end lost 3 bases, and 13 bases lay between the germline ends. This CDR3 is built from 15 residues. In germline, CDR1 is MNHEY, CDR2 SVGEGT. The DNA for the CDR3 is TGTGCCAGCAGTTACCGACAGAGAGGGGACACTGAAGCTTTCTTT. It is translated as CASSYRQRGDTEAFF.

This clonotype occurred a few times. The chain links TRBV5-4 to TRBJ2-3, with D uncertain. Germline CDR1 reads SGHNT; CDR2 reads YYREEE (reference sequence). V gave up 3 bases and J gave up 0 bases, with 8 bases separating them. The CDR3 spans 14 residues. CDR3 residues: CASSSGDSTDTQYF. As DNA, the CDR3 is TGTGCCAGCAGCTCTGGTGACAGCACAGATACGCAGTATTTT.

This clonotype was found many times. This chain links TRBV28 with TRBJ2-7; D is ambiguous. Trimming shortened V by 6 bases and J by 0 bases, and 12 bases separated the two germline ends. The CDR3 runs 14 residues. The V gene's germline CDR1 is MDHEN and CDR2 SYDVKM. In DNA form, the CDR3 reads TGTGCCAGCAGCTTAAGACTGAGCTCCTACGAGCAGTACTTC. It codes for CASSLRLSSYEQYF.

Of note for this clonotype: A clone one base away is much larger, so this may be a read error. The genes are TRBV28 and TRBJ1-4; D is possibly TRBD1 (5 bases). The CDR3 is 15 amino acids. CDR1 is MDHEN and CDR2 is SYDVKM in the germline V gene. Trimming took 5 bases from V and 4 from J, leaving 14 bases between them. CDR3 in amino acids: CASSPTAGNNEKLFF. CDR3 DNA: TGTGCCAGCAGTCCCACGGCAGGGAATAATGAAAAACTGTTTTTT. The full variable domain, rest sourced from reference TRBV28 and TRBJ1-4, is DVKVTQSSRYLVKRTGEKVFLECVQDMDHENMFWYRQDPGLGLRLIYFSYDVKMKEKGDIPEGYSVSREKKERFSLILESASTNQTSMYLCASSPTAGNNEKLFFGSGTQLSVL.